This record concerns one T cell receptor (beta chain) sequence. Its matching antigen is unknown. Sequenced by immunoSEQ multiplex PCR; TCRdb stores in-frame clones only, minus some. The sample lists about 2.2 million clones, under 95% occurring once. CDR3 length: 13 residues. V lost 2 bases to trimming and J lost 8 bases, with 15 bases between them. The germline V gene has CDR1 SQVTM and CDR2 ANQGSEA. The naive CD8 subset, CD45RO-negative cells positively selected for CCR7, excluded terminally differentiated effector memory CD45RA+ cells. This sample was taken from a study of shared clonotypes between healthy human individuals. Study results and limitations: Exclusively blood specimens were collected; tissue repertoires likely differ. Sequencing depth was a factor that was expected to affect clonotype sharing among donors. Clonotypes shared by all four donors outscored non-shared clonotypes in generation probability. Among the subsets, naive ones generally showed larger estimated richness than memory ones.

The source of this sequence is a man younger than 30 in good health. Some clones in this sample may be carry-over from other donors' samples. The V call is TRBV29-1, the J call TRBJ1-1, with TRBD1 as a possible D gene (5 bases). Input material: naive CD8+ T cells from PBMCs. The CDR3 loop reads CSVESGDEFEAFF. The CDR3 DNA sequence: TGCAGCGTTGAAAGTGGGGACGAATTCGAAGCTTTCTTT.